These 27 T cell receptor beta chains originate from one sample sequenced in a study of cytomegalovirus exposure and HLA in healthy donors. Measured with immunoSEQ multiplex PCR; TCRdb has only the in-frame clones, and not every one. The sample holds some 130,000 clones, approximately 87% seen once. The specimen was PBMCs. These receptors were collected from a man between 18 and 29 years old in good health and CMV-seronegative.

This clone appeared a single time. The CDR3 protein is CASSQLAGRSNEQFF. The DNA for the CDR3 is TGTGCCAGCAGCCAACTAGCGGGAAGGTCCAATGAGCAGTTCTTC. The gene calls are TRBV14 and TRBJ2-1, with 9 bases aligning to TRBD2. The CDR3 has 15 residues. The ends lost 2 bases at V and 6 bases at J; junction bases unmatched: 5. Per the germline V gene, CDR1 is SGHDN and CDR2 is FVKESK.

The chain recombines TRBV2 with TRBJ2-3; 10 bases match TRBD1. Trimming removed 8 bases from V and 3 bases from J; junction bases left unmatched: 8. The CDR3 has 15 amino acids. From germline, CDR1 is SNHLY and CDR2 FYNNEI. The CDR3 spells CASLHRDRGTDTQYF. For the CDR3, the DNA is TGTGCCAGCTTACACCGGGACAGGGGTACAGATACGCAGTATTTT.

The chain is built from TRBV29-1 and TRBJ2-4; TRBD1 agrees at 10 bases. J gave up 6 bases and V 7 bases, and 6 bases lay outside the gene matches. Looked up from germline, CDR1 is SQVTM and CDR2 is ANQGSEA. CDR3 length equals 13 residues. The CDR3 loop reads CSALTGGINIQYF. CDR3 DNA: TGCAGCGCCCTGACAGGGGGCATAAACATTCAGTACTTC. Based on the CDR3 plus reference TRBV29-1 and TRBJ2-4, the full variable domain is SAVISQKPSRDICQRGTSLTIQCQVDSQVTMMFWYRQQPGQSLTLIATANQGSEATYESGFVIDKFPISRPNLTFSTLTVSNMSPEDSSIYLCSALTGGINIQYFGAGTRLSVL.

The J gene is TRBJ2-2, the V gene TRBV9, with 11 positions matching TRBD2. V lost 7 bases to trimming and J lost 5 bases; unmatched junction nucleotides: 1. CDR1 and CDR2 from the germline V gene are SGDLS and YYNGEE. The CDR3 is made up of 13 amino acids. This CDR3 is CASGTSGTGELFF. The CDR3 region has the DNA TGTGCCAGCGGGACTAGCGGTACCGGGGAGCTGTTTTTT.

This sequence joins TRBV6-5 and TRBJ2-1, with D tentatively TRBD1 (6 bases). V was trimmed by 7 bases and J by 3 bases, leaving 16 bases between them. CDR3 size: 15 residues. Germline loops: CDR1 MNHEY, CDR2 SVGAGI. CDR3 loop: CASTNRAQLYNEQFF. The CDR3 coding sequence is TGTGCCAGCACTAACAGGGCGCAACTCTACAATGAGCAGTTCTTC.

The chain recombines TRBV5-1 with TRBJ1-1; weak D call: TRBD1 (5 bases). Trimming took 4 bases from V and 4 from J, leaving 8 bases between them. This CDR3 contains 12 residues. CDR1 is SGHRS, CDR2 YFSETQ, per germline. This CDR3 is CASSPGGTEAFF. CDR3 nucleotide sequence: TGCGCCAGCAGCCCGGGGGGCACTGAAGCTTTCTTT.

This chain connects TRBV15 to TRBJ1-2; D perhaps matches TRBD1 (5 bases). Germline assignment: CDR1 LNHNV and CDR2 YYDKDF (reference sequence). There are 15 residues in the CDR3. V lost 4 bases, J lost 7 bases, and 19 bases lay in between. The CDR3 loop is CATSTRVRESGGYTF. CDR3 coding DNA: TGTGCCACCAGCACTCGGGTCAGGGAAAGTGGTGGCTACACCTTC.

The rearrangement links TRBV28 to TRBJ2-7; 7 bases align to TRBD1. Germline-derived CDR1 and CDR2 are MDHEN and SYDVKM. V was pared by 3 bases and J by 7 bases, with 6 bases of the junction left unmatched. CDR3 length equals 13 residues. The CDR3 nucleotides are TGTGCCAGCAGTTTGTACAGGGGAGAAGAGCAGTACTTC. Translated: CASSLYRGEEQYF.

The rearrangement links TRBV5-1 to TRBJ2-5; 13 nucleotides match TRBD2. The CDR3 spans 17 residues. Germline values: CDR1 SGHRS, CDR2 YFSETQ. The J segment lost 5 bases and the V segment lost 4 bases, leaving 11 bases of the junction unmatched. CDR3: CASSNGLAGDWAETQYF. CDR3 DNA: TGCGCCAGCAGCAACGGACTAGCGGGAGATTGGGCTGAGACCCAGTACTTC. Together with reference TRBV5-1 and TRBJ2-5, the CDR3 gives the full variable domain: KAGVTQTPRYLIKTRGQQVTLSCSPISGHRSVSWYQQTPGQGLQFLFEYFSETQRNKGNFPGRFSGRQFSNSRSEMNVSTLELGDSALYLCASSNGLAGDWAETQYFGPGTRLLVL.

This clone occurred once. The rearrangement links TRBV7-8 to TRBJ1-1; 10 nucleotides align to TRBD1. J was trimmed by 3 bases and V by 5 bases; bases with no gene match: 12. The germline gives CDR1 SGHVS, CDR2 FQNEAQ. The CDR3 totals 17 residues. The CDR3 nucleotides read TGTGCCAGCAGCCCAGACAGGGGGCTCGTAAGGGACACTGAAGCTTTCTTT. It encodes CASSPDRGLVRDTEAFF.

This clone was picked up one time. The chain is built from TRBV4-2 and TRBJ2-3, with TRBD2 matching 10 bases. The CDR3 contains 16 residues. CDR1 LGHNA and CDR2 YNFKEQ come from the germline V gene. The trim removed 4 bases at V and 1 base at J, leaving 5 bases unmatched. The CDR3 DNA reads as TGTGCCAGCAGCCGTAGCGGGGGGTCCGGCACAGATACGCAGTATTTT. Translated: CASSRSGGSGTDTQYF.

The rearrangement uses TRBV11-2 and TRBJ1-2, with D maybe TRBD1 (5 bases). The CDR3 loop spans 15 amino acids. The V gene lost 0 bases and the J gene lost 2 bases, with 10 bases spanning the gap. The germline V gene encodes CDR1 SGHAT and CDR2 FQNNGV. The CDR3 DNA reads TGTGCCAGCAGCTTAGAGCCCAGGGTAAACTATGGCTACACCTTC. It codes for CASSLEPRVNYGYTF.

This clone was seen only a few times. The chain joins TRBV28 to TRBJ1-1, with TRBD1 matching 8 bases. The CDR3 sequence is 12 residues long. The ends lost 5 bases at V and 6 bases at J; junction bases unmatched: 2. Germline V gene lookup returns CDR1 MDHEN and CDR2 SYDVKM. CDR3 region: CASSKQGAEAFF. DNA for the CDR3: TGTGCCAGCAGTAAACAGGGGGCTGAAGCTTTCTTT.

The rearrangement links TRBV2 to TRBJ2-2; tentative D call: TRBD1 (6 bases). Trimming took 6 bases from V and 9 from J, leaving 20 bases between them. This CDR3 region has 15 residues. Germline assignment: CDR1 SNHLY and CDR2 FYNNEI. Written as DNA, the CDR3 is TGTGCCAGCAGACAGGGTAGCGCACAGACTCGGGAGCTGTTTTTT. Translated: CASRQGSAQTRELFF.

This clone was recorded only once. This chain links TRBV11-2 with TRBJ1-5, with TRBD1 matching over 7 bases. CDR3 length: 14 residues. CDR1 is SGHAT, CDR2 FQNNGV, per germline. Trimming at V came to 1 base and at J to 8 bases, leaving 5 bases not matched to a gene. The CDR3 sequence: CASSLGQGLEPQHF. The CDR3 nucleotides are TGTGCCAGCAGCTTAGGACAGGGTTTAGAGCCCCAGCATTTT. The full variable domain, with the rest looked up from reference TRBV11-2 and TRBJ1-5, is EAGVAQSPRYKIIEKRQSVAFWCNPISGHATLYWYQQILGQGPKLLIQFQNNGVVDDSQLPKDRFSAERLKGVDSTLKIQPAKLEDSAVYLCASSLGQGLEPQHFGDGTRLSIL.

The chain uses TRBV11-3 and TRBJ1-3; D perhaps matches TRBD1 (6 bases). Trimming stripped 5 bases from V and 0 bases from J, with 8 bases between. The CDR3 runs to 14 residues. CDR1 and CDR2 from the germline V gene are SGHNT and YENEEA. The CDR3 loop reads CASSPTGSGNTIYF. In DNA, the CDR3 is TGTGCCAGCAGCCCGACAGGCTCTGGAAACACCATATATTTT.

The J gene is TRBJ2-7, the V gene TRBV7-9; TRBD1 is a possible D gene (6 bases). This CDR3 has 14 amino acids. V was trimmed by 5 bases and J by 4 bases, leaving 15 bases between them. Germline assignment: CDR1 SEHNR and CDR2 FQNEAQ (reference sequence). CDR3 in DNA: TGTGCCAGCAGCCCCGGTGGGGGCACTTACGAGCAGTACTTC. Its translation is CASSPGGGTYEQYF.

The gene calls are TRBV2 and TRBJ1-2; D perhaps matches TRBD1 (6 bases). The germline CDR1 and CDR2 sequences are SNHLY and FYNNEI. V lost 0 bases, J lost 3 bases, and 20 bases lay in between. The CDR3 has 18 amino acids. The CDR3 sequence is CASSEALLGRGEDYGYTF. The CDR3 DNA reads as TGTGCCAGCAGTGAAGCGCTTCTGGGGAGGGGGGAAGACTATGGCTACACCTTC.

This clone showed up many times. The genes are TRBV2 and TRBJ2-3, with 10 bases matching TRBD1. Germline values: CDR1 SNHLY, CDR2 FYNNEI. Trimming took 4 bases from V and 5 from J; bases not matched to a gene: 0. The CDR3 length is 13 residues. As DNA, the CDR3 is TGTGCCAGCAGTGGGACAGGGGGAGATACGCAGTATTTT. It yields the protein CASSGTGGDTQYF.

The V gene is TRBV9, the J gene TRBJ2-3; 8 bases fit TRBD2. The CDR3 length is 16 residues. The ends lost 0 bases at V and 4 bases at J; junction bases unmatched: 7. Germline V lookup: CDR1 SGDLS, CDR2 YYNGEE. CDR3 in DNA: TGTGCCAGCAGCGTAGGGGATAGCGGGGCGTCAGATACGCAGTATTTT. This encodes CASSVGDSGASDTQYF. The full variable domain, in which reference TRBV9 and TRBJ2-3 provide the parts outside the CDR3, is DSGVTQTPKHLITATGQRVTLRCSPRSGDLSVYWYQQSLDQGLQFLIQYYNGEERAKGNILERFSAQQFPDLHSELNLSSLELGDSALYFCASSVGDSGASDTQYFGPGTRLTVL.

The chain employs TRBV6-5 and TRBJ1-1, with 7 positions matching TRBD1. CDR3 size: 15 residues. The germline CDR1 and CDR2 sequences are MNHEY and SVGAGI. The V segment lost 6 bases and the J segment 4 bases; nucleotides outside the gene matches: 11. The CDR3 DNA follows: TGTGCCAGCAGACTGGGGGGCCAGGGGGGCACTGAAGCTTTCTTT. Protein: CASRLGGQGGTEAFF.

V gene TRBV13 combines with J gene TRBJ2-7; TRBD1 might be the D (6 bases). The CDR3 length is 14 residues. V lost 4 bases to trimming and J lost 1 base, with 11 bases between them. Looked up from germline, CDR1 is PRHDT and CDR2 is FYEKMQ (reference sequence). The CDR3 is CASSSTGQSYEQYF. The CDR3 coding sequence is TGTGCCAGCAGCTCTACCGGACAGTCCTACGAGCAGTACTTC.

CDR3 in DNA: TGTGCCAGCAGTATACAGGGAGTTAGCAATCAGCCCCAGCATTTT. The encoded protein is CASSIQGVSNQPQHF. V is TRBV2 and J is TRBJ1-5, with D maybe TRBD1 (6 bases). CDR1 SNHLY and CDR2 FYNNEI come from the germline V gene. Trimming removed 5 bases from V and 0 bases from J, with 11 bases in between. There are 15 residues in the CDR3. The variable domain in full, completed from reference TRBV2 and TRBJ1-5, reads EPEVTQTPSHQVTQMGQEVILRCVPISNHLYFYWYRQILGQKVEFLVSFYNNEISEKSEIFDDQFSVERPDGSNFTLKIRSTKLEDSAMYFCASSIQGVSNQPQHFGDGTRLSIL.

This chain links TRBV4-1 with TRBJ2-5, with 8 positions matching TRBD2. Germline-derived CDR1 and CDR2 are MGHRA and YSYEKL. The CDR3 runs to 15 residues. V was clipped by 1 base and J by 5 bases; unmatched bases: 6. DNA for the CDR3: TGCGCCAGCAGCCAAGTGCGGGAGGCCAGGGAGACCCAGTACTTC. Protein: CASSQVREARETQYF.

The rearrangement joins TRBV5-4 to TRBJ2-7; TRBD1 matches at 8 bases. The CDR3 is made up of 12 amino acids. The germline V gene has CDR1 SGHNT and CDR2 YYREEE (reference sequence). V shed 0 bases, J shed 11 bases, and the junction held 4 bases outside the gene matches. The CDR3 sequence is CASSLGDRLKYF. The CDR3 region has the DNA TGTGCCAGCAGCTTGGGGGACAGGCTAAAGTACTTC.

This chain uses TRBV18 with TRBJ1-4; D is perhaps TRBD1 (5 bases). V dropped 2 bases and J dropped 0 bases, with 16 bases sitting between them. The CDR3 has 18 amino acids. Per the germline V gene, CDR1 is KGHSH and CDR2 is LQKENI. The CDR3 spells CASSPTPGGYTTNEKLFF. CDR3 in DNA: TGTGCCAGCTCACCAACTCCGGGGGGTTACACAACTAATGAAAAACTGTTTTTT.

The gene calls are TRBV5-6 and TRBJ2-4; D uncertain. The CDR3 length is 19 residues. CDR1 is SGHDT and CDR2 is YYEEEE in the germline V gene. The V and J ends lost 0 bases and 0 bases respectively, with 19 bases between them. CDR3 coding DNA: TGTGCCAGCAGCTTGGCCACCCCGCAACACCGACTAGCCAAAAACATTCAGTACTTC. Its protein is CASSLATPQHRLAKNIQYF. The full variable domain, completed using reference TRBV5-6 and TRBJ2-4, is DAGVTQSPTHLIKTRGQQVTLRCSPKSGHDTVSWYQQALGQGPQFIFQYYEEEERQRGNFPDRFSGHQFPNYSSELNVNALLLGDSALYLCASSLATPQHRLAKNIQYFGAGTRLSVL.